The rows below give T cell receptor beta chains drawn from one sample of a study of T-cell reconstitution after alpha-beta-depleted transplantation in children. Via MiXCR, TCRdb re-called the PCR reads, giving one row per CDR3 protein. The data show roughly 500,000 distinct CDR3 sequences, 30% to 35% seen once. The source was PBMCs from the stem cell graft donor, collected from the stem cell graft. These receptors were obtained from a human donor who donated a stem cell graft to a child with aplastic anemia. Both conserved end residues are part of each CDR3. The order of the fields is J gene, D gene, V gene, clone size, CDR3 DNA, CDR3 protein. A D gene is named only where the DNA matches it firmly. Where a row states a size, it is once, few, many or the class of an expanded clone; other rows omit it.

j_call: TRBJ1-1
d_call: TRBD1
v_call: TRBV29-1
clone_size: few
cdr3_nt: TGCAGCGCCAAAAACAGGGGGCCGACGAACACTGAAGCTTTCTTT
cdr3_aa: CSAKNRGPTNTEAFF

j_call: TRBJ1-2
d_call: .
v_call: TRBV19
clone_size: .
cdr3_nt: TGTGCCAGTAGTAGGGCGGGGAACTATGGCTACACCTTC
cdr3_aa: CASSRAGNYGYTF

j_call: TRBJ2-1
d_call: .
v_call: TRBV11-3
clone_size: .
cdr3_nt: TGTGCCAGCAGCTTAGATCTGGCACTGCCTAATGAGCAGTTCTTC
cdr3_aa: CASSLDLALPNEQFF

j_call: TRBJ2-1
d_call: .
v_call: TRBV19
clone_size: .
cdr3_nt: TGTGCCAGTATAGACAGACAGGCCCCGTTCAATGAGCAGTTCTTC
cdr3_aa: CASIDRQAPFNEQFF

j_call: TRBJ2-2
d_call: .
v_call: TRBV5-1
clone_size: few
cdr3_nt: TGCGCCAGCAGCATGGACAGTTGGACCGGGGAGCTGTTTTTT
cdr3_aa: CASSMDSWTGELFF

j_call: TRBJ1-2
d_call: TRBD1
v_call: TRBV4-3
clone_size: .
cdr3_nt: TGCGCCAGCAGCCAAGATGGGCAGGGGGACTATGGCTACACCTTC
cdr3_aa: CASSQDGQGDYGYTF

j_call: TRBJ2-1
d_call: .
v_call: TRBV10-1
clone_size: .
cdr3_nt: TGCGCCAGCAGTGAGGCTGACCGTACCTACAATGAGCAGTTCTTC
cdr3_aa: CASSEADRTYNEQFF

j_call: TRBJ1-1
d_call: TRBD1
v_call: TRBV14
clone_size: .
cdr3_nt: TGTGCCAGCAGCCAAGACCCCAGGGGGAGCACTGAAGCTTTCTTT
cdr3_aa: CASSQDPRGSTEAFF

j_call: TRBJ1-1
d_call: TRBD1
v_call: TRBV20-1
clone_size: .
cdr3_nt: TGCAGTGCTCAAGGCCGGGACAGGGGGCGAACTGAAGCTTACTTT
cdr3_aa: CSAQGRDRGRTEAYF

j_call: TRBJ2-2
d_call: .
v_call: TRBV5-1
clone_size: .
cdr3_nt: TGCGCCAGCAGCTCTGAAGCCGGGAAGACCGGGGAGCTGTTTTTT
cdr3_aa: CASSSEAGKTGELFF

j_call: TRBJ2-2
d_call: TRBD2
v_call: TRBV9
clone_size: .
cdr3_nt: TGTGCCAGCAGCGTAGCGGGAGGGCGCACCGGGGAGCTGTTTTTT
cdr3_aa: CASSVAGGRTGELFF

j_call: TRBJ2-3
d_call: .
v_call: TRBV5-1
clone_size: few
cdr3_nt: TGCGCCAGCAGCTTGTTGGGCGGGGTTGCAGATACGCAGTATTTT
cdr3_aa: CASSLLGGVADTQYF

j_call: TRBJ1-2
d_call: TRBD1
v_call: TRBV12-3/TRBV12-4
clone_size: few
cdr3_nt: TGTGCCAGCGAGGGGGCATTTAACTATGGCTACACCTTC
cdr3_aa: CASEGAFNYGYTF

j_call: TRBJ2-1
d_call: TRBD2
v_call: TRBV20-1
clone_size: .
cdr3_nt: TGCAGTGCCCCGGGACCAGCGGGATTTGAGCAGTTCTTC
cdr3_aa: CSAPGPAGFEQFF

j_call: TRBJ2-1
d_call: TRBD2
v_call: TRBV4-3
clone_size: .
cdr3_nt: TGCGCCAGCAGCCCGGGACTAGCGGGTGGTCGGAATGAGCAGTTCTTC
cdr3_aa: CASSPGLAGGRNEQFF

j_call: TRBJ2-1
d_call: .
v_call: TRBV20-1
clone_size: few
cdr3_nt: TGCAGTGCTAGAGAGCCTTTCGATGAGCAGTTCTTC
cdr3_aa: CSAREPFDEQFF

j_call: TRBJ1-1
d_call: .
v_call: TRBV30
clone_size: few
cdr3_nt: TGTGCCTGGAGTTGGGGCAGGGTAGAAATGAACACTGAAGCTTTCTTT
cdr3_aa: CAWSWGRVEMNTEAFF

j_call: TRBJ1-5
d_call: .
v_call: TRBV7-4
clone_size: .
cdr3_nt: TGTGCCAGCAGCTACGACGGATATAGCAATCAGCCCCAGCATTTT
cdr3_aa: CASSYDGYSNQPQHF

j_call: TRBJ1-4
d_call: .
v_call: TRBV7-2
clone_size: .
cdr3_nt: TGTGCCAGCAGCTTTCCCGGGACGGCACCCGCTCCTGAAAAACTGTTTTTT
cdr3_aa: CASSFPGTAPAPEKLFF

j_call: TRBJ1-1
d_call: .
v_call: TRBV27
clone_size: .
cdr3_nt: TGTGCCAGCAGTTCTCCACACCAGGGCACTGAAGCTTTCTTT
cdr3_aa: CASSSPHQGTEAFF

j_call: TRBJ2-1
d_call: .
v_call: TRBV10-3
clone_size: .
cdr3_nt: TGTGCCATCAGGGAATCTCCCGGACTCCCGGACAATGAGCAGTTCTTC
cdr3_aa: CAIRESPGLPDNEQFF

j_call: TRBJ1-1
d_call: .
v_call: TRBV19
clone_size: .
cdr3_nt: TGTGCCAGTAGTGTAGGACACCTGAACACTGAAGCTTTCTTT
cdr3_aa: CASSVGHLNTEAFF

j_call: TRBJ2-5
d_call: .
v_call: TRBV7-8
clone_size: .
cdr3_nt: TGTGCCACATCTCGGGCCGTTGGGGCAGAGACCCAGTACTTC
cdr3_aa: CATSRAVGAETQYF

j_call: TRBJ2-3
d_call: .
v_call: TRBV30
clone_size: .
cdr3_nt: TGTGCCTGGAGTCTTCTAGCTAGCGATACAGATACGCAGTATTTT
cdr3_aa: CAWSLLASDTDTQYF

j_call: TRBJ2-3
d_call: .
v_call: TRBV5-1
clone_size: .
cdr3_nt: TGCGCCAGCAGCGTTGGCAGGGTTGGGACAGATACGCAGTATTTT
cdr3_aa: CASSVGRVGTDTQYF

j_call: TRBJ2-1
d_call: .
v_call: TRBV4-3
clone_size: .
cdr3_nt: TGCGCCAGCAGCCAAAGGGGAAATGAGCAGTTCTTC
cdr3_aa: CASSQRGNEQFF

j_call: TRBJ2-2
d_call: TRBD2
v_call: TRBV12-3/TRBV12-4
clone_size: .
cdr3_nt: TGTGCCAGTAGTCCAGGGACTAGCGGGCTCGCGAACACCGGGGAGCTGTTTTTT
cdr3_aa: CASSPGTSGLANTGELFF

j_call: TRBJ2-3
d_call: .
v_call: TRBV25-1
clone_size: few
cdr3_nt: TGTGCCAGCAGTGAATCCCTCGGAGGGGCAGATACGCAGTATTTT
cdr3_aa: CASSESLGGADTQYF

j_call: TRBJ1-2
d_call: TRBD1
v_call: TRBV12-3/TRBV12-4
clone_size: few
cdr3_nt: TGTGCCAGCACCTACACAGGACAGGGCTATGGCTACACCTTC
cdr3_aa: CASTYTGQGYGYTF

j_call: TRBJ2-3
d_call: TRBD1
v_call: TRBV20-1
clone_size: few
cdr3_nt: TGCAGTGCTCCCGGGACAGGGGGCACAGATACGCAGTATTTT
cdr3_aa: CSAPGTGGTDTQYF

j_call: TRBJ2-2
d_call: .
v_call: TRBV18
clone_size: once
cdr3_nt: TGTGCCAGCTCACCATTTGGTGAGTCGAGCACCGGGGAGCTGTTTTTT
cdr3_aa: CASSPFGESSTGELFF

j_call: TRBJ2-1
d_call: TRBD2
v_call: TRBV7-2
clone_size: .
cdr3_nt: TGTGCCAGCAGCTTAGAAGCGGGAAGGTTCAATGAGCAGTTCTTC
cdr3_aa: CASSLEAGRFNEQFF

j_call: TRBJ2-7
d_call: TRBD1
v_call: TRBV27
clone_size: .
cdr3_nt: TGTGCCAGCAGTGTACAGGGGCCTTACTACGAGCAGTACTTC
cdr3_aa: CASSVQGPYYEQYF

j_call: TRBJ2-7
d_call: TRBD1
v_call: TRBV12-3/TRBV12-4
clone_size: .
cdr3_nt: TGTGCCAGCAGTTCCCCCGGACAGGTCTCCTACGAGCAGTACTTC
cdr3_aa: CASSSPGQVSYEQYF

j_call: TRBJ2-2
d_call: TRBD1
v_call: TRBV7-7
clone_size: few
cdr3_nt: TGTGCCAGCAGCCCGGGACAGGGAAGCGCCGGGGAGCTGTTTTTT
cdr3_aa: CASSPGQGSAGELFF

j_call: TRBJ2-1
d_call: TRBD2
v_call: TRBV28
clone_size: few
cdr3_nt: TGTGCCAGCAGTTATAGGCGGGCAGAGCGGGGTGAGCAGTTCTTC
cdr3_aa: CASSYRRAERGEQFF

j_call: TRBJ2-5
d_call: .
v_call: TRBV4-2
clone_size: once
cdr3_nt: TGTGCCAGCAGGTTGGGGCTGAGGGGCCAAGAGACCCAGTACTTC
cdr3_aa: CASRLGLRGQETQYF

j_call: TRBJ1-2
d_call: TRBD1
v_call: TRBV11-1
clone_size: .
cdr3_nt: TGTGCCAGCAGCCGGACAGGGTATGGCTACACCTTC
cdr3_aa: CASSRTGYGYTF

j_call: TRBJ2-7
d_call: .
v_call: TRBV20-1
clone_size: many
cdr3_nt: TGCAGTGCTAGAGAGGGGCACAGGGCCGAGCAGTACTTC
cdr3_aa: CSAREGHRAEQYF

j_call: TRBJ2-3
d_call: .
v_call: TRBV10-3
clone_size: many
cdr3_nt: TGTGCCACCCGGGTCCACGAAGGGCAAGATACGCAGTATTTT
cdr3_aa: CATRVHEGQDTQYF

j_call: TRBJ1-5
d_call: TRBD1
v_call: TRBV18
clone_size: .
cdr3_nt: TGTGCCAGCTCACCACAGGCCGGGACAGCTCCCAATCAGCCCCAGCATTTT
cdr3_aa: CASSPQAGTAPNQPQHF

j_call: TRBJ1-5
d_call: .
v_call: TRBV12-3/TRBV12-4
clone_size: .
cdr3_nt: TGTGCCAGCAGTTCTATTATGCTAGGGATCAATCAGCCCCAGCATTTT
cdr3_aa: CASSSIMLGINQPQHF

j_call: TRBJ2-3
d_call: TRBD2
v_call: TRBV28
clone_size: .
cdr3_nt: TGTGCCAGCAGTCCTAACCTAGCGGGAGGGCCAGTAGGGCAGTATTTT
cdr3_aa: CASSPNLAGGPVGQYF

j_call: TRBJ1-4
d_call: .
v_call: TRBV11-1
clone_size: few
cdr3_nt: TGTGCCAGCAGCTCAAAAAGACTTGAGGGCACGACTAATGAAAAACTGTTTTTT
cdr3_aa: CASSSKRLEGTTNEKLFF

j_call: TRBJ1-2
d_call: .
v_call: TRBV9
clone_size: few
cdr3_nt: TGTGCCAGCAGCGTAGAGTTGTCCCGGGGCTACACCTTC
cdr3_aa: CASSVELSRGYTF

j_call: TRBJ1-1
d_call: .
v_call: TRBV6-6
clone_size: .
cdr3_nt: TGTGCCAGCAGCCACAGGGACAACACTGAACCTTTCTTT
cdr3_aa: CASSHRDNTEPFF

j_call: TRBJ1-5
d_call: .
v_call: TRBV7-2
clone_size: .
cdr3_nt: TGTGCCAGCAGCTTAGCCAGGGAACGGCAGCCCCAGCATTTT
cdr3_aa: CASSLARERQPQHF

j_call: TRBJ2-3
d_call: TRBD2
v_call: TRBV4-3
clone_size: few
cdr3_nt: TGCGCCAGCAGCCAAGCGATCATTAGCGGGAAGGATACGCAGTATTTT
cdr3_aa: CASSQAIISGKDTQYF

j_call: TRBJ1-1
d_call: TRBD1
v_call: TRBV12-3/TRBV12-4
clone_size: many
cdr3_nt: TGTGCCAGCAGGCCGGAGCGCAGGGGGCCCGGGAACACTGAAGCTTTCTTT
cdr3_aa: CASRPERRGPGNTEAFF

j_call: TRBJ2-2
d_call: .
v_call: TRBV9
clone_size: .
cdr3_nt: TGTGCCAGCAGCGTATTTACGGGAGCGAACACCGGGGAGCTGTTTTTT
cdr3_aa: CASSVFTGANTGELFF

j_call: TRBJ1-1
d_call: .
v_call: TRBV15
clone_size: .
cdr3_nt: TGTGCCACCAGCCAAGACGGGCCCTTGCTACTGGGTCCAGCTTTCTTT
cdr3_aa: CATSQDGPLLLGPAFF

j_call: TRBJ2-3
d_call: .
v_call: TRBV4-3
clone_size: .
cdr3_nt: TGCGCCAGCAGCCAAGAAGCCGGAGGCACAGATACGCAGTATTTT
cdr3_aa: CASSQEAGGTDTQYF

j_call: TRBJ1-1
d_call: .
v_call: TRBV12-3/TRBV12-4
clone_size: few
cdr3_nt: TGTGCCAGCGGGGGACTTGCAGCTTTCTTT
cdr3_aa: CASGGLAAFF

j_call: TRBJ1-5
d_call: .
v_call: TRBV12-3/TRBV12-4
clone_size: .
cdr3_nt: TGTGCCAGCTCCTTGGCAGGGTATGGTCAGCCCCAGCATTTT
cdr3_aa: CASSLAGYGQPQHF

j_call: TRBJ2-3
d_call: TRBD2
v_call: TRBV6-1
clone_size: .
cdr3_nt: TGTGCCAGCAGTACCGCAGCGGGGCTCACAGATACGCAGTATTTT
cdr3_aa: CASSTAAGLTDTQYF

j_call: TRBJ2-3
d_call: TRBD1
v_call: TRBV20-1
clone_size: few
cdr3_nt: TGCAGTGCTAGACCGGGACAGTTGACCTCAGATACGCAGTATTTT
cdr3_aa: CSARPGQLTSDTQYF

j_call: TRBJ1-4
d_call: TRBD1
v_call: TRBV20-1
clone_size: .
cdr3_nt: TGCAGTGTCCCAACAGGGGGGGGTGAAAAACTGTTTTTT
cdr3_aa: CSVPTGGGEKLFF

j_call: TRBJ2-5
d_call: TRBD1
v_call: TRBV29-1
clone_size: .
cdr3_nt: TGCAGCGTGGACAGGGGGCTTACGAATCAAGAGACCCAGTACTTC
cdr3_aa: CSVDRGLTNQETQYF

j_call: TRBJ1-1
d_call: TRBD1
v_call: TRBV7-6
clone_size: .
cdr3_nt: TGTGCCAGCAGCCCACAAATATCTCGACAGGGTTGGGCCACTGAAGCTTTCTTT
cdr3_aa: CASSPQISRQGWATEAFF